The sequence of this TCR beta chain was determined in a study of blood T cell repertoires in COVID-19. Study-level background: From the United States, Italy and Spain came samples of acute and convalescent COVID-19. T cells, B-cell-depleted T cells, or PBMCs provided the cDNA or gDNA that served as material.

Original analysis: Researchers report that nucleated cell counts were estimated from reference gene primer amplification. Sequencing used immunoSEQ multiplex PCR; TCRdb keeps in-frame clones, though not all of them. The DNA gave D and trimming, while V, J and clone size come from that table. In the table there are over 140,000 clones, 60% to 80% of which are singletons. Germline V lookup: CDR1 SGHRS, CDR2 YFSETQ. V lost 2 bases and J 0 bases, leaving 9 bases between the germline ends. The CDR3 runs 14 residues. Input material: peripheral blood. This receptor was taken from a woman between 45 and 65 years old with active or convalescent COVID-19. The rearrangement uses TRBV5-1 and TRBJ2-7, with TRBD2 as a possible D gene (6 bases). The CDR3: CASSFSGVSYEQYF. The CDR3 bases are TGCGCCAGCAGCTTCTCGGGGGTCTCCTACGAGCAGTACTTC.